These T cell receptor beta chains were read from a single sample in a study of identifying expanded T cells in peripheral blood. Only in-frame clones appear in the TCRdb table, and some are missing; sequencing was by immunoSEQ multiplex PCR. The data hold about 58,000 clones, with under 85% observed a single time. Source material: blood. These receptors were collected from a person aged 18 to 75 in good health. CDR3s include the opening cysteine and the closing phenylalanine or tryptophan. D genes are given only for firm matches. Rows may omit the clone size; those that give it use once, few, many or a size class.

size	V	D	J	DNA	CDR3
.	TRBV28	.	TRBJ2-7	TGTGCCAGCAGTACCCAGGGCCGTGGCAACGAGCAGTACTTC	CASSTQGRGNEQYF
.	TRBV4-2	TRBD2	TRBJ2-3	TGTGCCAGCAGCCGGGGGACTAGCGGGGGGACAGATACGCAGTATTTT	CASSRGTSGGTDTQYF
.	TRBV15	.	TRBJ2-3	TGTGCCACCAGGTCGGGGGCAGATACGCAGTATTTT	CATRSGADTQYF
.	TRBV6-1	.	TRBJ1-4	TGTGCCAGCAGTGAAGCGGTCGGGCTACGAAATGAAAAACTGTTTTTT	CASSEAVGLRNEKLFF
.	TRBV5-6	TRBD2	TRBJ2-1	TGTGCCAGCAGCTTGGATCTAGCGGGGGCCTACAATGAGCAGTTCTTC	CASSLDLAGAYNEQFF
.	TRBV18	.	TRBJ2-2	TGTGCCAGCTCACCACTAACCGGACTGCCGAACACCGGGGAGCTGTTTTTT	CASSPLTGLPNTGELFF
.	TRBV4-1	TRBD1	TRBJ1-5	TGCGCCAGCAGCCAGGTCAATAGACAGGGGCAGCCCCAGCATTTT	CASSQVNRQGQPQHF
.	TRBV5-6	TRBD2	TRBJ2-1	TGTGCCAGCAGCTTGGGGACTAGCGGGAGTGTCTGGATGAATGAGCAGTTCTTC	CASSLGTSGSVWMNEQFF
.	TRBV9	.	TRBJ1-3	TGTGCCAGCAGCGTAGTCCCAACAACAAACACCATATATTTT	CASSVVPTTNTIYF
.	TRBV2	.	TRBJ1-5	TGTGCCAGCAGGCGGAATAGCAATCAGCCCCAGCATTTT	CASRRNSNQPQHF
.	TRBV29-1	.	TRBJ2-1	TGCAGCGTTGTCGAAGGGGGATCCTACAATGAGCAGTTCTTC	CSVVEGGSYNEQFF
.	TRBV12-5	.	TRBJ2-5	TGTGCTAGTGGTTTGGTAGGCGGACAGGAGACCCAGTACTTC	CASGLVGGQETQYF
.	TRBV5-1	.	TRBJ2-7	TGCGCCAGCAACGACATGGGCTCCTACGAGCAGTACTTC	CASNDMGSYEQYF
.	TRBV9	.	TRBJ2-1	TGTGCCAGCAGCCCCGAGGTAGCCGCGAGCTCCTACAATGAGCAGTTCTTC	CASSPEVAASSYNEQFF
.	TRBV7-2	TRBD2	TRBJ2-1	TGTGCCAGCAGCGCCCCGGGACTAGCGGGGACGAATGAGCAGTTCTTC	CASSAPGLAGTNEQFF
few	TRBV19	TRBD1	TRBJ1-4	TGTGCCAGTAGTATGGGGACAGTAGTCGGGAAACTGTTTTTT	CASSMGTVVGKLFF
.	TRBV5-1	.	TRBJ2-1	TGCGCCAGCAGCTTGAACAGCAACAATGAGCAGTTCTTC	CASSLNSNNEQFF
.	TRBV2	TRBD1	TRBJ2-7	TGTGCCAGCAGAGTGGGGACAGGGCGGCACGAGCAGTACTTC	CASRVGTGRHEQYF
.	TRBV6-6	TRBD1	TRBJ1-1	TGTGCCAGCACTGATACAGGGGACAGAGTGAACACTGAAGCTTTCTTT	CASTDTGDRVNTEAFF
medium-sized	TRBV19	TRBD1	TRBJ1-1	TGTGCCAGTAGTAAGGGGGCTCGCATGAACACTGAAGCTTTCTTT	CASSKGARMNTEAFF
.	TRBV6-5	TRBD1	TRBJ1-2	TGTGCCAGCAGCCCAAGACAGGGCGCCTATGGCTACACCTTC	CASSPRQGAYGYTF
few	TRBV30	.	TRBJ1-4	TGTGCCTGGAGTAGGGACATCGGGCCGAATGAAAAACTGTTTTTT	CAWSRDIGPNEKLFF
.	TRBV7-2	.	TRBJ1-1	TGTGCCAGCAGCTTATGGGGGCCAGCTTTCTTT	CASSLWGPAFF
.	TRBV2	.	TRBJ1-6	TGTGCCAGCAGTGAAGCCTCAGTGTATAATTCACCCCTCCACTTT	CASSEASVYNSPLHF
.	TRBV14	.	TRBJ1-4	TGTGCCAGCAGCCCCCGTTTGTCCCCAACTAATGAAAAACTGTTTTTT	CASSPRLSPTNEKLFF
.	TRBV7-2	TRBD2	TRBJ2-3	TGTGCCAGCAGCGAAACTAGCGGGAGGTTTGATACGCAGTATTTT	CASSETSGRFDTQYF
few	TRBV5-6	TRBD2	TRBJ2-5	TGTGCCAGCAGTCTAGCGGTAGAAGAGACCCAGTACTTC	CASSLAVEETQYF
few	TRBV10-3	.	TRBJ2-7	TGTGCCATCAGTGAGTCGATAACGCGCTCCTACGAGCAGTACTTC	CAISESITRSYEQYF
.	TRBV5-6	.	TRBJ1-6	TGTGCCAGCAGCCCGGACGGGGTCTCACCCCTCCACTTT	CASSPDGVSPLHF
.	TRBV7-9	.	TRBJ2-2	TGTGCCAGCAGCTCCAGGGGAAGGAACACCGGGGAGCTGTTTTTT	CASSSRGRNTGELFF
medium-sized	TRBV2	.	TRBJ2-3	TGTGCCAGCAGTGACAGGGGATACGTAAAAGACACAGATACGCAGTATTTT	CASSDRGYVKDTDTQYF
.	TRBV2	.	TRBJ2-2	TGTGCCAGCAGTAGGATCGGGACAACCACCGGGGAGCTGTTTTTT	CASSRIGTTTGELFF
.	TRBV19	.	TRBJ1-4	TGTGCCAGTATGGGTCCAGGGTGGGATGAAAAACTGTTTTTT	CASMGPGWDEKLFF
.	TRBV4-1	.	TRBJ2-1	TGCGCCAGCAGCCAAGGGAGGGGCAGGGGGATAGATGAGCAGTTCTTC	CASSQGRGRGIDEQFF
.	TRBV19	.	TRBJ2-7	TGTGCCAGTAGTATAGGTGATCCCGGGGAGTCGACCTCCTACGAGCAGTACTTC	CASSIGDPGESTSYEQYF
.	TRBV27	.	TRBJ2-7	TGTGCCAGCAGTTTATGGAACAGCCCTACCTACGAGCAGTACTTC	CASSLWNSPTYEQYF
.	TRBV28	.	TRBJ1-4	TGTGCCAGCAGTTTAGTTAGTGAAAAACTGTTTTTT	CASSLVSEKLFF
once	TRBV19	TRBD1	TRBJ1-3	TGTGCCAGTAGTTCCCGGGACAGTCCTGGAAACACCATATATTTT	CASSSRDSPGNTIYF
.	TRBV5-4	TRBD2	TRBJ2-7	TGTGCCAGCAGCAGCGGACTAGCGGGAGTTAAAGGGCAGTACTTC	CASSSGLAGVKGQYF
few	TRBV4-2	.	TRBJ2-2	TGTGCCAGCAGCCAAGAGTTGGGCGGGGAGCTGTTTTTT	CASSQELGGELFF
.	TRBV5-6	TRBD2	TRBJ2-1	TGTGCCAGCAGCGGGGGACTAGCGGTCTACAATGAGCAGTTCTTC	CASSGGLAVYNEQFF
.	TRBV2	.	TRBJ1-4	TGTGCCAGCAGCTTCAGAACTAATGAAAAACTGTTTTTT	CASSFRTNEKLFF